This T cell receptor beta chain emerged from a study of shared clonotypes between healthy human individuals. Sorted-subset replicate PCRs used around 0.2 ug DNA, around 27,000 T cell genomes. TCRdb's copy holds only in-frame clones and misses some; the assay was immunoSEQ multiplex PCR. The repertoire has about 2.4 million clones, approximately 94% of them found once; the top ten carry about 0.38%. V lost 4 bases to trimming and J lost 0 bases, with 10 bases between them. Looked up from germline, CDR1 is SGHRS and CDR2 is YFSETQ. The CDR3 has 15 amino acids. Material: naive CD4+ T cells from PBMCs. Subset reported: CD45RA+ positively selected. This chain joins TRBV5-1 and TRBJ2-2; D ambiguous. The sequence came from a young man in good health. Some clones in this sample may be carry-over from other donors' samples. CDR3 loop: CASSLLGSNTGELFF. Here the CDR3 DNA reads TGCGCCAGCAGCCTACTGGGTTCGAACACCGGGGAGCTGTTTTTT.